This TCR beta chain was observed in a study of CD8+ T cells in alopecia areata. About the study: Using the percentage of affected scalp area, treated patients' severity was scored. Broader study findings: Tofacitinib delivered significant drops in scalp clonality and in expanded CD8+ clones among the top 100. Lesional scalp, notably in alopecia totalis/universalis, had clonality above that of normal scalp.

Germline V gene data show CDR1 as SGHTA and CDR2 as FQGNSA. The CDR3 spans 14 residues. With V trimmed by 3 bases and J by 4 bases, 4 bases remained unmatched. Treatment of the sample: oral pan-JAK inhibitor, 5-10 mg twice daily. Peripheral blood, together with lesional scalp punch biopsies, was collected from alopecia areata patients. Sequencing templates came from extracted RNA that was reverse transcribed into cDNA. The table came from immunoSEQ multiplex PCR; TCRdb's copy has only in-frame clones and leaves some out. The sample yields 150,000 to 200,000 clones, 65% seen once. About this clone: The antigen is undetermined.

The sequenced sample was CD4+ T cells sorted from blood, obtained at week 4, from a patient treated with tofacitinib. This sequence originates from a human donor with alopecia areata. The chain has TRBV7-2 and TRBJ1-2, with TRBD1 identical over 8 bases. CDR3: CASSLGQETYGYTF. The DNA for the CDR3 is TGTGCCAGCAGCTTGGGACAGGAGACCTATGGCTACACCTTC.